Listed below are T cell receptor beta chains from one sample, sequenced in a study of blood T cell repertoires in COVID-19. Clones were read by immunoSEQ multiplex PCR, and TCRdb kept only the in-frame ones, dropping some. This table holds tens of thousands of clones, 80% to 90% found once. The sample consisted of peripheral blood. All receptors derive from a human donor in a cohort sampled during active COVID-19. The donor label of this sample is uncertain. Each CDR3 is given with its conserved first and last residue.

v_gene	j_gene	CDR3aa
TRBV7-8	TRBJ1-3	CASSLFVGVGNTIYF
TRBV4-3	TRBJ2-7	CASSQGGTGGYEQYF
TRBV6-5	TRBJ2-1	CASSPWTREREQFF
TRBV5-1	TRBJ1-1	CASSLQGWDTEAFF
TRBV20-1	TRBJ2-5	CSGGPQETQYF
TRBV6-1	TRBJ1-5	CASSGRDRGPSFAQHF
TRBV12-3/TRBV12-4	TRBJ2-5	CASSSDGGETQYF
TRBV9	TRBJ2-3	CASSVAGTGGLDTQYF
TRBV5-1	TRBJ1-4	CASSPQGTNEKLFF
TRBV7-8	TRBJ1-1	CASSLDLGGRVDTEAFF
TRBV5-1	TRBJ2-1	CASSGTGRHNEQFF
TRBV3-1/TRBV3-2	TRBJ1-2	CASSQEGGSGYTF
TRBV5-6	TRBJ2-7	CASSLGRSYEQYF
TRBV5-1	TRBJ1-6	CASSLSPGYNSPLHF
TRBV18	TRBJ1-2	CASSPSDRVNGYTF
TRBV5-1	TRBJ2-1	CASSLSGYPSSYNEQFF
TRBV6-6	TRBJ1-2	CASSYDSGGAYGYTF
TRBV6-6	TRBJ1-1	CASSYPGTGKPQAFF
TRBV19	TRBJ2-1	CASRRGGRNEQFF
TRBV19	TRBJ1-5	CASRIRTGGTQPQHF
TRBV19	TRBJ2-1	CASSIIDKKIYNEQFF
TRBV9	TRBJ2-2	CASSVRDSANTGELFF
TRBV7-3	TRBJ2-7	CASSSGTGGEQYF
TRBV4-3	TRBJ2-2	CASSQGVRDLTGELFF
TRBV7-3	TRBJ2-1	CASSLGLAGVSEQFF
TRBV2	TRBJ2-1	CASSPLAGGHLYNEQFF
TRBV13	TRBJ1-2	CASSLGVRGAQVYGYTF
TRBV5-6	TRBJ1-3	CASSFRTTGNTIYF
TRBV19	TRBJ1-4	CASSIPGSGEKLFF
TRBV5-1	TRBJ2-6	CASSWPREGPGANVLTF
TRBV28	TRBJ1-4	CASSLKGAGATNEKLFF
TRBV19	TRBJ2-2	CASSDKALRAAGLYTGELFF
TRBV25-1	TRBJ1-2	CASSDQFLLHTF
TRBV10-3	TRBJ2-2	CAIRTGGANGELFF
TRBV12-3/TRBV12-4	TRBJ2-1	CASSLKGQKQFF